What follows describes a single T cell receptor (beta chain). CDR1 is LNHDA and CDR2 is SQIVND in the germline V gene (reference sequence). V lost 7 bases and J 3 bases, leaving 15 bases between the germline ends. The CDR3 extends over 14 amino acids. These data are taken from a study of cytomegalovirus exposure and HLA in healthy donors. It was with 60 Vbeta and 13 Jbeta primers that the PCR ran. The method was immunoSEQ multiplex PCR; TCRdb's version includes in-frame clones alone and lacks a portion of them. The listing contains 100,000 to 150,000 clones. The source material was PBMCs. The V gene is TRBV19, the J gene TRBJ1-1; maybe TRBD1 (6 bases). This receptor was identified in a man aged 30-40 years in good health and CMV-seronegative. The CDR3 DNA is TGTGCCAGTAAAAATGGGGGGGCGGACACTGAAGCTTTCTTT. Protein product: CASKNGGADTEAFF.